This T cell receptor beta chain appears in the sequencing data of a study of blood T cell repertoires in COVID-19. Background on the study: Nucleic acid was either cDNA or gDNA, and it came from T cells, B-cell-depleted T cells, or PBMCs.

The repertoire was sequenced with immunoSEQ multiplex PCR; TCRdb's copy has only in-frame clones and lacks some. The repertoire holds about 190,000 clones, 70% to 85% seen once, with roughly 12% in the top ten. The source is a woman between 50 and 59 years old with acute or convalescent COVID-19. The sequenced sample was peripheral blood.

The CDR3 DNA reads as TGTGCCAGCAGTTACAAGGAGGGTTCACCCCTCCACTTT. Translation gives CASSYKEGSPLHF. The chain carries TRBV6-5 and TRBJ1-6; D remains ambiguous. The germline V and J ends were trimmed by 2 bases and 9 bases, with 8 bases remaining between them. The CDR3 is made up of 13 amino acids. From germline, CDR1 is MNHEY and CDR2 SVGAGI.